This T cell receptor (beta chain) was sequenced for a study of early T cells in non-severe SARS-CoV-2 infection. Overall study context: Sequencing used unsorted whole-blood bulk RNA, so chains lack pairing. Study observations and caveats: VDJdb matches were skewed toward anti-spike CD8 T cell responses.

This clonotype was counted a few times. What it binds is not known. Researchers attached unique molecular identifiers to individual cDNA molecules. TCRdb recomputed calls from the 5' RACE reads with MiXCR, one row per CDR3 protein. The sample holds 65,000 to 80,000 distinct CDR3 sequences, around 11% seen once. The V gene end was trimmed by 3 bases and the J gene end by 2 bases; junction bases not matched to a gene: 1. CDR1 is KGHSH, CDR2 LQKENI, per germline. CDR3 length: 16 residues. The specimen was whole blood. The origin of this receptor is an adult who was a healthcare worker with PCR-confirmed SARS-CoV-2 infection or an uninfected control (not recorded which). The V gene is TRBV18, the J gene TRBJ2-3, with 14 positions matching TRBD2. The CDR3 nucleotides read TGTGCCAGCTCACCGACTAGCGGGGGGGCCACAGATACGCAGTATTTT. It yields the protein CASSPTSGGATDTQYF.